This is a list of T cell receptor beta chains from one sample in a study of T cells in Graves' hyperthyroidism and ophthalmopathy. TCRdb redid the calling of the multiplex PCR reads with MiXCR, one entry per CDR3 protein. The sample carries around 620,000 distinct CDR3 sequences, about a sixth recorded once. The sample consisted of blood. All receptors come from a woman in her twenties or thirties with Graves' hyperthyroidism. CDR3s include the opening cysteine and the closing phenylalanine or tryptophan. Fields, in order: D gene, J gene, V gene, CDR3 length, clone size, CDR3 protein, CDR3 DNA. D genes are given only for firm matches. Rows may omit the clone size; those that give it use once, few, many or a size class.

D: TRBD2; J: TRBJ2-3; V: TRBV5-1; length: 16; size: many; CDR3: CASSLVPAGGTDTQYF; DNA: TGCGCCAGCAGCTTGGTACCAGCGGGAGGTACCGATACGCAGTATTTT
D: .; J: TRBJ2-3; V: TRBV20-1; length: 12; size: few; CDR3: CSASESTDTQYF; DNA: TGCAGTGCTAGCGAGAGCACAGATACGCAGTATTTT
D: TRBD2; J: TRBJ2-1; V: TRBV18; length: 15; size: many; CDR3: CASSFGGSENNEQFF; DNA: TGTGCCAGCTCATTCGGCGGGAGTGAGAACAATGAGCAGTTCTTC
D: .; J: TRBJ1-1; V: TRBV5-1; length: 18; size: many; CDR3: CASSPGKGLLNLNTEAFF; DNA: TGCGCCAGCAGCCCCGGAAAGGGACTTCTGAACTTGAACACTGAAGCTTTCTTT
D: .; J: TRBJ1-5; V: TRBV19; length: 16; size: .; CDR3: CASSVPGRGFNQPQHF; DNA: TGTGCCAGTAGCGTCCCCGGGAGGGGATTCAATCAGCCCCAGCATTTT
D: .; J: TRBJ2-2; V: TRBV4-3; length: 15; size: .; CDR3: CASSQENGSPGELFF; DNA: TGCGCCAGCAGCCAAGAAAACGGGAGTCCCGGGGAGCTGTTTTTT
D: TRBD2; J: TRBJ2-5; V: TRBV11-2; length: 14; size: many; CDR3: CASSPLGTSGTQYF; DNA: TGTGCCAGCAGCCCCCTCGGGACTAGCGGGACCCAGTACTTC
D: .; J: TRBJ1-6; V: TRBV27; length: 14; size: many; CDR3: CASSLAGGDSPLHF; DNA: TGTGCCAGCAGTTTAGCGGGGGGGGATTCACCCCTCCACTTT
D: .; J: TRBJ2-2; V: TRBV12-3/TRBV12-4; length: 18; size: .; CDR3: CASSLPWAQEGASGELFF; DNA: TGTGCCAGCAGTTTACCTTGGGCTCAGGAGGGAGCGTCCGGGGAGCTGTTTTTT
D: TRBD2; J: TRBJ2-1; V: TRBV7-2; length: 13; size: few; CDR3: CASSDLAGGTRFF; DNA: TGTGCCAGCAGTGACCTAGCGGGAGGGACAAGATTCTTC
D: TRBD2; J: TRBJ2-3; V: TRBV27; length: 17; size: .; CDR3: CASSFRLAGASTDTQYF; DNA: TGTGCCAGCAGTTTTCGACTAGCGGGGGCTAGCACAGATACGCAGTATTTT
D: .; J: TRBJ1-1; V: TRBV7-9; length: 11; size: .; CDR3: CASSPRPEAFF; DNA: TGTGCCAGCAGCCCTCGCCCTGAAGCTTTCTTT
D: TRBD1; J: TRBJ2-1; V: TRBV11-3; length: 17; size: many; CDR3: CASSLGPGTGPYNEQFF; DNA: TGTGCCAGCAGCTTGGGCCCCGGGACAGGGCCCTACAATGAGCAGTTCTTC
D: .; J: TRBJ1-5; V: TRBV24-1; length: 16; size: few; CDR3: CATSDTGFSSNQPQHF; DNA: TGTGCCACCAGTGACACAGGGTTTTCTAGCAATCAGCCCCAGCATTTT
D: .; J: TRBJ2-7; V: TRBV12-3/TRBV12-4; length: 15; size: many; CDR3: CASRQGGSGTHEQYF; DNA: TGTGCCTCACGTCAGGGGGGAAGTGGCACCCACGAGCAGTACTTC
D: .; J: TRBJ2-2; V: TRBV12-3/TRBV12-4; length: 15; size: few; CDR3: CASSLAGINTGELFF; DNA: TGTGCCAGCAGTTTGGCGGGGATTAACACCGGGGAGCTGTTTTTT